Sequencing of this TCR beta chain was carried out in a study of T cells in Graves' hyperthyroidism and ophthalmopathy. Study results and caveats: Most thyroid clonotypes that were expanded above 0.001 also turned up in blood.

This clonotype occurred a few times. Its matching antigen is unknown. Template material for amplifying TCR beta CDR3 regions consisted of RNA transcripts. HTBI primers were used for first-round RT-PCR of the TCR CDR3. TCRdb re-called the multiplex PCR reads through MiXCR, storing one row per CDR3 protein. The table lists around 540,000 distinct CDR3 sequences, about 15% of them singletons. The specimen was blood. The TCR originated in a woman in her 30s with Graves' ophthalmopathy.

The CDR3 DNA reads TGCAGTGCTAGACCGAGTGCGCGGGCCGGTAATTCACCCCTCCACTTT. It yields the protein CSARPSARAGNSPLHF. The V gene is TRBV20-1, the J gene TRBJ1-6, with unresolved D. The V gene's germline CDR1 is DFQATT and CDR2 SNEGSKA (reference sequence). The V end lost 2 bases, the J end lost 6 bases, and 17 bases lay between the germline ends. The CDR3 covers 16 residues.